The rows below give T cell receptor beta chains drawn from one sample of a study of CD8 T cells in ankylosing spondylitis. TCRdb passed the 5' RACE reads through MiXCR, listing each CDR3 protein once. The sample carries roughly 160,000 distinct CDR3 sequences, 9.5% to 10% recorded once. The sample consisted of blood, either unsorted or a sorted T cell fraction (not recorded which). Receptors originate from a female donor with ankylosing spondylitis or in good health (not recorded which). Each CDR3 is given with its conserved first and last residue. A D gene is named only where the DNA matches it firmly. Size is stated for part of the rows, as once, few or many counts, or as a class when the clone is expanded.

V,J,size,D,CDR3,DNA
TRBV7-9,TRBJ2-4,few,TRBD1,CASSSGQGGSKNIQYF,TGTGCCAGCAGCTCAGGACAGGGAGGTTCCAAAAACATTCAGTACTTC
TRBV2,TRBJ2-1,NA,TRBD2,CASSRRVRLAAYNEKFF,TGTGCCAGCAGCCGAAGGGTACGGCTAGCGGCCTACAATGAGAAGTTCTTC
TRBV12-3/TRBV12-4,TRBJ2-7,few,NA,CASSPGPVEQYF,TGTGCCAGCAGTCCCGGCCCCGTCGAGCAGTACTTC
TRBV28,TRBJ2-7,many,TRBD2,CASSLPRLANRREQYF,TGTGCCAGCAGTTTACCGCGACTAGCGAACAGGAGGGAGCAGTACTTC
TRBV5-8,TRBJ2-5,NA,TRBD2,CASSLGTSGMKETQYF,TGTGCCAGCAGCTTGGGTACTAGCGGGATGAAAGAGACCCAGTACTTC
TRBV20-1,TRBJ1-2,NA,NA,CSARDNRVNYGYTF,TGCAGTGCTAGAGATAACAGGGTTAACTATGGCTACACCTTC
TRBV12-5,TRBJ1-2,many,NA,CASGSEGRDYGYTF,TGTGCTAGTGGCTCAGAGGGGAGGGACTATGGCTACACCTTC
TRBV28,TRBJ2-3,NA,NA,CASSLMAAGLGTDTQYF,TGTGCCAGCAGCCTAATGGCCGCGGGTCTGGGCACAGATACGCAGTATTTT
TRBV7-8,TRBJ2-7,few,NA,CASSSGLLTYEQYF,TGTGCCAGCAGCTCAGGACTATTAACCTACGAGCAGTACTTC
TRBV13,TRBJ1-3,NA,NA,CASSLGGPPGNTIYF,TGTGCCAGCAGCTTGGGCGGCCCGCCTGGAAACACCATATATTTT
TRBV19,TRBJ1-2,NA,TRBD1,CASSMVDRALLYGYTF,TGTGCCAGTAGTATGGTGGACAGGGCCTTACTTTATGGCTACACCTTC
TRBV11-2,TRBJ2-3,many,NA,CASSLVPNEGDTQYF,TGTGCCAGCAGCTTAGTCCCTAATGAGGGGGATACGCAGTATTTT
TRBV18,TRBJ2-1,few,TRBD2,CASSAGAGTNNEQFF,TGTGCCAGCTCGGCTGGTGCAGGGACTAACAATGAGCAGTTCTTC
TRBV27,TRBJ1-2,NA,TRBD1,CASSPSPGQFYGYTF,TGTGCCAGCAGTCCTTCCCCGGGACAGTTCTATGGCTACACCTTC
TRBV24-1,TRBJ2-3,NA,NA,CATSDLVPDTQYF,TGTGCCACCAGTGATTTGGTGCCAGATACGCAGTATTTT
TRBV13,TRBJ1-4,few,NA,CASSPDSQNEKLFF,TGTGCCAGCAGCCCGGACAGTCAGAATGAAAAACTGTTTTTT
TRBV7-2,TRBJ1-1,NA,NA,CASSLESTEAFF,TGTGCCAGCAGCTTAGAAAGCACTGAAGCTTTCTTT
TRBV9,TRBJ2-3,NA,TRBD2,CASSVLAGTSTDTQYF,TGTGCCAGCAGCGTTCTAGCGGGTACTAGCACAGATACGCAGTATTTT
TRBV5-5,TRBJ1-2,NA,NA,CASSVSANTNYGYTF,TGTGCCAGCAGTGTGTCAGCTAATACCAACTATGGCTACACCTTC
TRBV27,TRBJ2-1,NA,NA,CASSGAARGNEQFF,TGTGCCAGCAGTGGTGCGGCCAGGGGTAATGAGCAGTTCTTC
TRBV4-2,TRBJ1-1,few,NA,CASSQEIALGDTEAFF,TGTGCCAGCAGCCAAGAAATCGCACTGGGGGACACTGAAGCTTTCTTT
TRBV27,TRBJ2-1,NA,NA,CASSLQGYYNEQFF,TGTGCCAGCAGTTTACAGGGATATTACAATGAGCAGTTCTTC
TRBV20-1,TRBJ2-3,few,TRBD1,CSATGTGVTDTQYF,TGCAGTGCTACCGGGACAGGGGTAACAGATACGCAGTATTTT
TRBV5-1,TRBJ2-3,many,NA,CASSLGDTQYF,TGCGCCAGCAGCTTGGGGGATACGCAGTATTTT
TRBV6-1,TRBJ1-1,many,TRBD1,CASRTGNTEAFF,TGTGCCAGTAGGACAGGGAACACTGAAGCTTTCTTT
TRBV7-9,TRBJ1-1,many,TRBD1,CASTRETGGNTEAFF,TGTGCCAGCACCCGGGAGACAGGGGGCAACACTGAAGCTTTCTTT
TRBV12-3/TRBV12-4,TRBJ2-7,few,NA,CASSSRTVFEQYF,TGTGCCAGCAGTTCCCGGACTGTCTTCGAGCAGTACTTC
TRBV24-1,TRBJ2-2,NA,NA,CATSDHTGELFF,TGTGCCACCAGTGACCACACCGGGGAGCTGTTTTTT
TRBV7-2,TRBJ1-2,few,NA,CASGKEGAWGYTF,TGTGCCAGCGGTAAAGAGGGCGCTTGGGGCTACACCTTC
TRBV12-3/TRBV12-4,TRBJ1-1,NA,NA,CASSLSYTEAFF,TGTGCCAGCAGTTTAAGTTACACTGAAGCTTTCTTT
TRBV9,TRBJ2-1,few,NA,CASSVGGSNNEQFF,TGTGCCAGCAGCGTAGGGGGATCTAACAATGAGCAGTTCTTC
TRBV7-9,TRBJ2-7,few,NA,CASSPPGVAEVYEQYF,TGTGCCAGCAGCCCCCCGGGTGTAGCGGAGGTCTACGAGCAGTACTTC
TRBV7-9,TRBJ1-2,few,TRBD1,CASILTGGEGYTF,TGTGCCAGCATCTTGACAGGGGGCGAGGGCTACACCTTC
TRBV12-3/TRBV12-4,TRBJ2-5,NA,NA,CASSFQGTQYF,TGTGCCAGCAGTTTCCAGGGGACCCAGTACTTC
TRBV20-1,TRBJ1-2,many,NA,CSTMAGYTF,TGCAGTACTATGGCTGGCTACACCTTC
TRBV6-2/TRBV6-3,TRBJ1-4,NA,NA,CASSDSSNEKLFF,TGTGCCAGCAGCGACAGCTCTAATGAAAAACTGTTTTTT
TRBV11-2,TRBJ2-1,NA,TRBD2,CDSSPSGTSGSEQFF,TGTGACAGCAGCCCATCAGGGACTAGCGGGAGTGAGCAGTTCTTC
TRBV6-2/TRBV6-3,TRBJ2-1,many,TRBD2,CASSYRSGIDNEQFF,TGTGCCAGCAGTTACCGAAGCGGGATTGACAATGAGCAGTTCTTC
TRBV5-1,TRBJ2-5,few,TRBD1,CASTQGGTGETQYF,TGCGCCAGCACCCAGGGCGGGACAGGAGAGACCCAGTACTTC
TRBV20-1,TRBJ2-5,many,TRBD2,CSAPRGGRGGKTQYF,TGCAGTGCGCCCCGGGGGGGGAGAGGGGGAAAGACCCAGTACTTC
TRBV20-1,TRBJ1-1,few,NA,CSALGGLAFF,TGCAGTGCTCTTGGGGGGCTCGCTTTCTTT
TRBV24-1,TRBJ1-1,few,NA,CATSDLRTVNTEAFF,TGTGCCACCAGTGATTTGCGGACGGTGAACACTGAAGCTTTCTTT
TRBV6-2/TRBV6-3,TRBJ2-7,many,NA,CASRPLLTQGLYEQYF,TGTGCCAGCAGACCGCTTCTCACCCAGGGGTTGTACGAGCAGTACTTC
TRBV10-2,TRBJ2-2,NA,NA,CASWGGGELFF,TGCGCCAGCTGGGGTGGCGGGGAGCTGTTTTTT
TRBV11-2,TRBJ2-1,NA,NA,CASRRGDEQFF,TGTGCCAGCAGACGGGGTGATGAGCAGTTCTTC
TRBV29-1,TRBJ2-1,many,TRBD1,CSVDLDREKFF,TGCAGCGTTGATTTAGACAGGGAAAAGTTCTTC
TRBV7-9,TRBJ2-6,few,NA,CASTISGSGANVLTF,TGTGCCAGCACCATTAGCGGTTCTGGGGCCAACGTCCTGACTTTC
TRBV27,TRBJ1-1,few,NA,CASIPRGGWGAFF,TGTGCCAGCATTCCTCGCGGGGGGTGGGGAGCTTTCTTT